What follows is one TCR beta chain and its context. Clones were read by immunoSEQ multiplex PCR, and TCRdb kept only the in-frame ones, dropping some. This sample has hundreds of thousands of clones, with approximately 90% found just once. Germline V gene sequence: CDR1 SNHLY, CDR2 FYNNEI. V was pared by 6 bases and J by 6 bases, with 11 bases between. The CDR3 consists of 12 residues. The sample originates from a study of blood T cell repertoires in COVID-19. Study-level background: Whether acute or convalescent, the COVID-19 samples came from the United States, Italy and Spain.

The age range of participants was 18 to 89 years, with residence in about two dozen US areas. Cohorts were determined from participant-reported clinical history. The origin of this receptor is a woman aged 18-30 years who had been exposed to COVID-19. The chain uses TRBV2 and TRBJ1-1; D is undetermined. Sequencing used PBMCs or T cells enriched from blood (not recorded which). In DNA form, the CDR3 reads TGTGCCAGCAGGGCTCAGGCGCCTGAAGCTTTCTTT. Protein: CASRAQAPEAFF.